Listed below are T cell receptor beta chains from one sample, sequenced in a study of response to subunit inactivated influenza vaccine. TCRdb called the RT-PCR reads again in MiXCR, with one record for every CDR3 protein. The sample records around 760,000 distinct CDR3 sequences, around 13% being singletons. The source material was PBMCs from blood, sampled 14 days before vaccination. These receptors came from a man aged 50 to 60 who received an inactivated influenza vaccine. Each CDR3 is given with its conserved first and last residue. A D gene is named only where the DNA matches it firmly. Where a row states a size, it is once, few, many or the class of an expanded clone; other rows omit it.

DNA,CDR3,J,V,size,D
TGTGCCAGCAGCCAAGAGTGGGGAGAGACCCAGTACTTC,CASSQEWGETQYF,TRBJ2-5,TRBV4-2,many,.
TGTGCCACCAGCCCCGGGGGGGGCGAGCAGTACTTC,CATSPGGGEQYF,TRBJ2-7,TRBV15,.,TRBD2
TGCAGCGTTCGCGGGAGAATGAACAACGAGCAGTACTTC,CSVRGRMNNEQYF,TRBJ2-7,TRBV29-1,many,TRBD2
TGTGCCAGCAGCCGGGCGGACTATGGCTACACCTTC,CASSRADYGYTF,TRBJ1-2,TRBV3-1,.,.
TGTGCCAGCAGCTTAGACGCTAGCGGGGGGGTGTTAACCTACGAGCAGTACTTC,CASSLDASGGVLTYEQYF,TRBJ2-7,TRBV7-2,few,TRBD2
TGCGCCAGCAGCCAAGAACACGTGGGACCCGGCAATGAGCAGTTCTTC,CASSQEHVGPGNEQFF,TRBJ2-1,TRBV4-3,few,.
TGTGCCAGCAGCGTAGAGTGGGGGATCTACAATGAGCAGTTCTTC,CASSVEWGIYNEQFF,TRBJ2-1,TRBV9,.,.
TGCAGCCTGCGGGGTAGTAACACTGAAGCTTTCTTT,CSLRGSNTEAFF,TRBJ1-1,TRBV29-1,.,.
TGCAGTGCTAGGCAGGTCCCGCCCGATGAGCAGTTCTTC,CSARQVPPDEQFF,TRBJ2-1,TRBV20-1,many,.
TGTGCCAGCAGCTTCAGGGGGATGGCTTTCTTT,CASSFRGMAFF,TRBJ1-1,TRBV5-6,.,TRBD1
TGCAGTGCTAGGGGGACAGGGGGCACCTACGAGCAGTACTTC,CSARGTGGTYEQYF,TRBJ2-7,TRBV20-1,.,TRBD1
TGCGCCAGCAGCTTGGGAGGGCGCAATCAGCCCCAGCATTTT,CASSLGGRNQPQHF,TRBJ1-5,TRBV5-1,many,.
TGTGCCAGCGGACTCATCCAAGAGACCCAGTACTTC,CASGLIQETQYF,TRBJ2-5,TRBV28,few,.
TGTGCCAGCAGTTACGTATCCCTTTTTAGCGGTCACGCCCTAAATGAGCAGTTCTTC,CASSYVSLFSGHALNEQFF,TRBJ2-1,TRBV6-5,few,.
TGCGCCAGCAGCTCCGCGGGACAGATCCTCACAGATACGCAGTATTTT,CASSSAGQILTDTQYF,TRBJ2-3,TRBV5-1,few,.
TGTGCCAGCAGTGATGCGACAGGGGACAGAGCTTTCTTT,CASSDATGDRAFF,TRBJ1-1,TRBV2,many,TRBD1
TGTGCCAGCAGCCTCAGGGGGCAGATGAACACTGAAGCTTTCTTT,CASSLRGQMNTEAFF,TRBJ1-1,TRBV11-2,many,TRBD1
TGTGCCAGCAGCTTCGTTAGGGCTGAAGCTTTCTTT,CASSFVRAEAFF,TRBJ1-1,TRBV7-2,.,.
TGTGCCACCAGTGTAGCGGGTAATCAGCCCCAGCATTTT,CATSVAGNQPQHF,TRBJ1-5,TRBV24-1,few,.
TGTGCCAGCAGTTTAGCGGGGGGGACTCAGCAGTACTTC,CASSLAGGTQQYF,TRBJ2-7,TRBV28,few,TRBD2
TGTGCCAGCTCACCACCTGCAGGGTTTCCCGCAGATACGCAGTATTTT,CASSPPAGFPADTQYF,TRBJ2-3,TRBV18,.,.
TGTGCCAGCAGCTCCGCGGGGATGGGCGGGGGGTCCTACAATGAGCAGTTCTTC,CASSSAGMGGGSYNEQFF,TRBJ2-1,TRBV11-2,.,TRBD2
TGTGCCAGCAGTTCCAGACTAGCGGGAGGGCCGAGCACAGATACGCAGTATTTT,CASSSRLAGGPSTDTQYF,TRBJ2-3,TRBV12-3/TRBV12-4,few,TRBD2
TGCGCCAGCAGCCTTGGGGGGGTGCTGGCCACTGAAGCTTTCTTT,CASSLGGVLATEAFF,TRBJ1-1,TRBV5-1,many,.
TGTGCCAGCAGCCCGACGGGGAGACCCTACAATGAGCAGTTCTTC,CASSPTGRPYNEQFF,TRBJ2-1,TRBV12-3/TRBV12-4,few,.
TGTGCCAGCACCAGAGACAGGGGATCCTATGGCTACACCTTC,CASTRDRGSYGYTF,TRBJ1-2,TRBV6-2/TRBV6-3,.,TRBD1
TGTGCCAGCAGTTTAGGGGCAGGATTCTACACCGGGGAGCTGTTTTTT,CASSLGAGFYTGELFF,TRBJ2-2,TRBV12-3/TRBV12-4,many,.
TGTGCCAGCAGTAGACTACAGGGGGCCGTTTTGTATGAGCAGTTCTTC,CASSRLQGAVLYEQFF,TRBJ2-1,TRBV6-1,.,TRBD1
TGTGCCAGCAAGGGGACGGAAAATTATGGCTACACCTTC,CASKGTENYGYTF,TRBJ1-2,TRBV6-6,many,.
TGCAGTGCTAGACCTCGGACAGGGTATATTGAGCAGTTCTTC,CSARPRTGYIEQFF,TRBJ2-1,TRBV20-1,few,TRBD1
TGTGCCAGCAGCTTAGGGGGGGGAACCACTGAAGCTTTCTTT,CASSLGGGTTEAFF,TRBJ1-1,TRBV7-3,few,.
TGTGCCAGCAGCTTAGACCCGCTAGCGTGGGCAGATACGCAGTATTTT,CASSLDPLAWADTQYF,TRBJ2-3,TRBV7-2,.,.
TGTGCCATCAGGCCGGGACCGGGGGCGGGGAGCTCCTACAATGAGCAGTTCTTC,CAIRPGPGAGSSYNEQFF,TRBJ2-1,TRBV10-3,.,.
TGTGCCAGCAGGGGACAGCCTTTAAGCACTGAAGCTTTCTTT,CASRGQPLSTEAFF,TRBJ1-1,TRBV6-1,.,TRBD1
TGTGCCAGCCGGGACGGTATTTCTGGGGCCAACGTCCTGACTTTC,CASRDGISGANVLTF,TRBJ2-6,TRBV27,few,.
TGTGCCAGTAGTGTCACAGGACTTCTTTCCTACGAGCAGTACTTC,CASSVTGLLSYEQYF,TRBJ2-7,TRBV19,.,.
TGTGCCAGCAGTCCAGATAGCGGGGGGGGCTATCAGTTCTTC,CASSPDSGGGYQFF,TRBJ2-1,TRBV12-3/TRBV12-4,many,TRBD2
TGTGCCAGCAGCCCGTCCCGCCAGCACTCCTACGAGCAGTACTTC,CASSPSRQHSYEQYF,TRBJ2-7,TRBV4-2,few,.
TGTGCCAGCAGCTTAGATGTCTTCGGCGAGCAGTACTTC,CASSLDVFGEQYF,TRBJ2-7,TRBV11-2,few,.
TGTGCCAGCAGTGAAGGTGGGAACCAAGAGACCCAGTACTTC,CASSEGGNQETQYF,TRBJ2-5,TRBV6-1,.,.
TGTGCCAGCAGCCCCCTGGGGGGGGGGAGCTTCTACAATGAGCAGTTCTTC,CASSPLGGGSFYNEQFF,TRBJ2-1,TRBV9,.,TRBD2
TGTGCCAGCAGTTCCACAGGGGTGCTAGCGGGGTCGTACTTC,CASSSTGVLAGSYF,TRBJ2-5,TRBV12-3/TRBV12-4,.,TRBD2
TGTGCCAGCAACCCAGGACGGGGACTAGCGGCCTCCTACGAGCAGTACTTC,CASNPGRGLAASYEQYF,TRBJ2-7,TRBV6-2/TRBV6-3,few,TRBD2
TGTGCCAGCACGCAAGGCACCGGGGAGCTGTTTTTT,CASTQGTGELFF,TRBJ2-2,TRBV6-2/TRBV6-3,few,.
TGTGCCACCTCCCCCCTAGCGGGGCCCATCACAGATACGCAGTATTTT,CATSPLAGPITDTQYF,TRBJ2-3,TRBV7-2,few,TRBD2
TGTGCCAGCAGTCCCGCGCTAAGGGATCAGGAGACCCAGTACTTC,CASSPALRDQETQYF,TRBJ2-5,TRBV12-3/TRBV12-4,.,.
TGCGCCAGCAGCCAAGAAACTGAGCAGCCCCAGCATTTT,CASSQETEQPQHF,TRBJ1-5,TRBV4-1,.,.
TGTGCCAGCAGCTTAGGGGCTCGATACAATGAGCAGTTCTTC,CASSLGARYNEQFF,TRBJ2-1,TRBV7-8,.,.
TGCAGTGCTCCTCGGGGGGGGGGGCCCCGGCCAGATACGCAGTATTTT,CSAPRGGGPRPDTQYF,TRBJ2-3,TRBV20-1,many,TRBD2